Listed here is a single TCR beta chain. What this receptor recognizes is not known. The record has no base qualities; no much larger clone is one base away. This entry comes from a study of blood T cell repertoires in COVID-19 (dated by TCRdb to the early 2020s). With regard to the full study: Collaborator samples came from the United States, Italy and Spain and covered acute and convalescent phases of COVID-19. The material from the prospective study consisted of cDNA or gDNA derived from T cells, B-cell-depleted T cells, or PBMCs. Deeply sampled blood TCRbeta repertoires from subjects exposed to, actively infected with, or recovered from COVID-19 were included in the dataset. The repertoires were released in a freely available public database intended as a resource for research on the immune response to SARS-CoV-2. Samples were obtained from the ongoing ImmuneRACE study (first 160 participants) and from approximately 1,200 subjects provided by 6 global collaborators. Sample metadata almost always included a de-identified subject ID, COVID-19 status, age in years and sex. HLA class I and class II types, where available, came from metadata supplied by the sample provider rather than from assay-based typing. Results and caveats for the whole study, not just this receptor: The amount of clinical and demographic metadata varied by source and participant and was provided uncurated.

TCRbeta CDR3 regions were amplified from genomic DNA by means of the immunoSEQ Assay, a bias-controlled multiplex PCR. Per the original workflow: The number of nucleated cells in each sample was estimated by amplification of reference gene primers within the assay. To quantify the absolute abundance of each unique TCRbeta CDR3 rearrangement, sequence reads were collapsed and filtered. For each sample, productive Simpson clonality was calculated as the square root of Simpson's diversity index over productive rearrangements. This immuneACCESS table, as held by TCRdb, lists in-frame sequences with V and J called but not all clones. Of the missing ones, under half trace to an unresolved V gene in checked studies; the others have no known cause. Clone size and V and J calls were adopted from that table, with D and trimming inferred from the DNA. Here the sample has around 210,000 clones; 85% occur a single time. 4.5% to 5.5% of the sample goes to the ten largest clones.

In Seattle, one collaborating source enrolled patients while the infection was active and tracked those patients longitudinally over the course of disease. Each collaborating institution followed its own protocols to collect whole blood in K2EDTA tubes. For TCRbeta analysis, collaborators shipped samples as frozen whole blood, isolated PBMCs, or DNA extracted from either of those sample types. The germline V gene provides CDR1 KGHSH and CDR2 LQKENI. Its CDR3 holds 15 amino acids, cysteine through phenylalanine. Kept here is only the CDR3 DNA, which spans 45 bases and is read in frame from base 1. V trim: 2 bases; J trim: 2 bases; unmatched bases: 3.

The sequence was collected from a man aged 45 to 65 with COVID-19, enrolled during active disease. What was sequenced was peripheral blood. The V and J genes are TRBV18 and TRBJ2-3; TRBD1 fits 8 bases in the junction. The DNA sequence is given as TGTGCCAGCTCACCAAACAGGGGGATCACAGATACGCAGTATTTT. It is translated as CASSPNRGITDTQYF.